Presented here are 27 T cell receptor beta chains from one specimen sequenced in a study of cytomegalovirus exposure and HLA in healthy donors (dated 2017 in TCRdb). To prepare the library, the immunoSEQ multiplex PCR assay was applied. The multiplex PCR relied on a mix of 60 forward primers for TCR Vbeta segments and 13 reverse primers for TCR Jbeta segments. The table comes from immuneACCESS by way of TCRdb, which keeps in-frame sequences with V and J called. Part of the clones is missing from these tables; in studies checked, under half for an unresolved V gene and the rest for unknown reasons. Here the sample has 270,000 or so clones; roughly 85% occur a single time. Around 3.7% of the sample is in the top ten clones. Sample: PBMCs. All receptors derive from a man aged 35 to 55 in good health and CMV-seropositive.

V usage is TRBV11-2 and J usage is TRBJ2-1; 8 bases match TRBD2. The germline V gene encodes CDR1 SGHAT and CDR2 FQNNGV. V lost 4 bases to trimming and J lost 4 bases; unmatched junction nucleotides: 6. This CDR3 spans 15 amino acids. The CDR3 DNA reads as TGTGCCAGCAGCTCGGTCCGGGGGGGTTACAATGAGCAGTTCTTC. Protein sequence: CASSSVRGGYNEQFF.

This chain joins TRBV2 and TRBJ1-5; the D gene is possibly TRBD1 (6 bases). Trimming left V 7 bases short and J 0 bases short, with 13 bases between. This CDR3 comprises 15 residues. Germline lookup yields CDR1 SNHLY and CDR2 FYNNEI. DNA for the CDR3: TGTGCCAGCAAACGGACAGATTATAGCAATCAGCCCCAGCATTTT. It encodes CASKRTDYSNQPQHF.

This sequence joins TRBV10-3 and TRBJ1-4; 7 positions agree with TRBD1. The V gene's germline CDR1 is ENHRY and CDR2 SYGVKD. V shed 4 bases, J shed 8 bases, and the junction held 10 bases outside the gene matches. The CDR3 is made up of 15 amino acids. CDR3 bases: TGTGCCATCAGTGGCGGACAGGCTCGAGGGGAAAAACTGTTTTTT. Protein sequence: CAISGGQARGEKLFF.

The chain combines TRBV7-9 with TRBJ2-7, with 15 bases matching TRBD2. The CDR3 length is 18 residues. Germline V CDR1 and CDR2: SEHNR, FQNEAQ (reference sequence). Germline trimming cut 6 bases from V and 4 bases from J; bases unmatched to any gene: 13. The DNA for the CDR3 is TGTGCCAGCAGTCCGGGACTAGCGGGAGGACGAATGGCGTACGAGCAGTACTTC. This translates into CASSPGLAGGRMAYEQYF. The full variable domain, completed using reference TRBV7-9 and TRBJ2-7, is DTGVSQNPRHKITKRGQNVTFRCDPISEHNRLYWYRQTLGQGPEFLTYFQNEAQLEKSRLLSDRFSAERPKGSFSTLEIQRTEQGDSAMYLCASSPGLAGGRMAYEQYFGPGTRLTVT.

This chain uses TRBV5-6 with TRBJ2-2; 10 nucleotides line up with TRBD2. Germline lookup yields CDR1 SGHDT and CDR2 YYEEEE. The CDR3 covers 15 residues. V lost 3 bases and J lost 5; bases outside the gene matches: 4. CDR3 nucleotides: TGTGCCAGCAGCTCTAGCGGGAGAGGAACCGGGGAGCTGTTTTTT. Translating it yields CASSSSGRGTGELFF. Variable domain in full (rest from reference TRBV5-6 and TRBJ2-2): DAGVTQSPTHLIKTRGQQVTLRCSPKSGHDTVSWYQQALGQGPQFIFQYYEEEERQRGNFPDRFSGHQFPNYSSELNVNALLLGDSALYLCASSSSGRGTGELFFGEGSRLTVL.

V and J are TRBV28 and TRBJ1-1, with D perhaps matching TRBD1 (5 bases). V dropped 7 bases and J dropped 4 bases, with 19 bases sitting between them. The CDR3 is 15 residues long. From germline, CDR1 is MDHEN and CDR2 SYDVKM. The DNA for the CDR3 is TGTGCCAGCACCCCGGGGGACGGGGTGAGCACTGAAGCTTTCTTT. Amino acid sequence: CASTPGDGVSTEAFF.

V gene TRBV29-1 combines with J gene TRBJ2-3; D not resolved. From germline, CDR1 is SQVTM and CDR2 ANQGSEA. The CDR3 consists of 14 residues. Trimming removed 1 base from V and 6 bases from J, with 14 bases in between. CDR3 region: CSVEGLLRRDTQYF. The CDR3 bases are TGCAGCGTTGAAGGCCTTTTGAGGCGCGATACGCAGTATTTT.

The CDR3 region has the DNA TGCGCCAGCAGCTTGTTGGCCCGGACAGGGAACACTGAAGCTTTCTTT. Its protein is CASSLLARTGNTEAFF. The chain uses TRBV5-1 and TRBJ1-1; 7 nucleotides agree with TRBD1. The CDR3 contains 16 residues. Germline CDR1 and CDR2: SGHRS and YFSETQ. With V trimmed by 1 base and J by 1 base, 7 bases remained unmatched.

The chain is built from TRBV27 and TRBJ1-2, with no clear D. The V gene lost 5 bases and the J gene lost 0 bases, with 10 bases spanning the gap. The CDR3 runs 14 residues. The germline V gene encodes CDR1 MNHEY and CDR2 SMNVEV (reference sequence). The CDR3 sequence: CASSRSGANYGYTF. The CDR3 bases are TGTGCCAGCAGTCGCTCGGGTGCTAACTATGGCTACACCTTC.

The rearrangement links TRBV28 to TRBJ1-2; D call uncertain. This CDR3 contains 16 residues. Germline CDR1 and CDR2: MDHEN and SYDVKM. Trimming pared 7 bases from V and 0 bases from J, leaving 18 bases between. CDR3 bases: TGTGCCAGCACTCCGACTATGTGGGCGACTAACTATGGCTACACCTTC. Encoded protein: CASTPTMWATNYGYTF.

The V call is TRBV19, the J call TRBJ1-2; D is ambiguous. The length of the CDR3 is 13 residues. The V end was cut by 2 bases, the J end by 2 bases, with 6 bases between. Germline-derived CDR1 and CDR2 are LNHDA and SQIVND (reference sequence). This CDR3 is CASSIKENYGYTF. The CDR3 coding sequence is TGTGCCAGTAGTATAAAGGAGAACTATGGCTACACCTTC.

This clone was counted only a few times. The CDR3 sequence is CASSLQAQNTEAFF. The CDR3 DNA reads as TGCGCCAGCAGCTTGCAAGCGCAGAACACTGAAGCTTTCTTT. The V and J genes are TRBV5-1 and TRBJ1-1; no reliable D call. This CDR3 has 14 amino acids. The V end lost 1 base, the J end lost 1 base, and 8 bases lay between the germline ends. Germline lookup yields CDR1 SGHRS and CDR2 YFSETQ.

The gene calls are TRBV4-1 and TRBJ2-7; maybe TRBD1 (6 bases). V lost 2 bases, J lost 3 bases, and 17 bases lay in between. This CDR3 is built from 16 residues. Germline V gene data show CDR1 as MGHRA and CDR2 as YSYEKL. The CDR3 here is CASSQFQGSANYEQYF. CDR3 in DNA: TGCGCCAGCAGCCAATTTCAGGGGTCGGCGAACTACGAGCAGTACTTC.

This chain connects TRBV27 to TRBJ1-2; no clear D. The CDR3 extends over 14 amino acids. V lost 3 bases and J 4 bases, leaving 12 bases between the germline ends. The germline gives CDR1 MNHEY, CDR2 SMNVEV (reference sequence). CDR3 in amino acids: CASSFAGDGYGYTF. In nucleotides, the CDR3 is TGTGCCAGCAGTTTTGCGGGTGATGGCTATGGCTACACCTTC.

This chain uses TRBV11-3 with TRBJ2-3; D is ambiguous. Germline V lookup: CDR1 SGHNT, CDR2 YENEEA. The CDR3 sequence is 14 residues long. Trimming cost V 1 base and J 0 bases, with 5 bases left between them. The CDR3 DNA sequence: TGTGCCAGCAGCTTAGGCGTTAGCACAGATACGCAGTATTTT. Its protein is CASSLGVSTDTQYF.

This clone was seen more than once but under ten times. V is TRBV27 and J is TRBJ2-3, with 7 bases matching TRBD2. Germline CDR1 reads MNHEY; CDR2 reads SMNVEV (reference sequence). After removal of 4 bases from V and 4 bases from J, the junction contained 11 bases not matched to a gene. This CDR3 spans 16 amino acids. In nucleotides, the CDR3 is TGTGCCAGCAGTTCCGACGGCGGGAGCGGATCAGATACGCAGTATTTT. Its translation is CASSSDGGSGSDTQYF.

This clone has a single count. The CDR3 DNA follows: TGTGCCTGGACAGGGGAAACCTACGAGCAGTACTTC. It translates to CAWTGETYEQYF. The chain uses TRBV30 and TRBJ2-7; TRBD1 might be the D (6 bases). Trimming cost V 4 bases and J 2 bases, with 9 bases left between them. Per the germline V gene, CDR1 is GTSNPN and CDR2 is SVGIG (reference sequence). The CDR3 is made up of 12 amino acids.

The V gene is TRBV9, the J gene TRBJ1-5; D unresolved. The germline gives CDR1 SGDLS, CDR2 YYNGEE. The CDR3 is 15 residues long. Between the trimmed V and J ends, which lost 3 bases and 0 bases, there was a span of 10 bases. In DNA form, the CDR3 reads TGTGCCAGCAGCGGCCACAATTATAGCAATCAGCCCCAGCATTTT. It yields the protein CASSGHNYSNQPQHF.

The V gene is TRBV27, the J gene TRBJ2-7; possibly TRBD2 for D (6 bases). Per germline, CDR1 MNHEY and CDR2 SMNVEV (reference sequence). This CDR3 is built from 15 residues. The V gene lost 5 bases and the J gene lost 6 bases, with 20 bases spanning the gap. CDR3 nucleotide sequence: TGTGCCAGCAGTCTTACCGGGACCCCGCGGGGCGAGCAGTACTTC. It encodes CASSLTGTPRGEQYF.

This chain joins TRBV27 and TRBJ2-7; D is possibly TRBD1 (6 bases). The germline V gene has CDR1 MNHEY and CDR2 SMNVEV (reference sequence). Trimming left V 3 bases short and J 3 bases short, with 15 bases between. CDR3 length equals 15 residues. CDR3 protein: CASSLGAERYYEQYF. As DNA, the CDR3 is TGTGCCAGCAGTTTGGGGGCGGAGAGGTACTACGAGCAGTACTTC.

The chain carries TRBV5-6 and TRBJ2-7, with a tentative D call TRBD1 (6 bases). Trimming shortened V by 4 bases and J by 5 bases, and 10 bases separated the two germline ends. The germline gives CDR1 SGHDT, CDR2 YYEEEE. The CDR3 sequence is 12 residues long. CDR3 sequence: CASSPTGNEQYF. The DNA of the CDR3 is TGTGCCAGCAGCCCAACAGGGAACGAGCAGTACTTC. The variable domain in full, with the rest retrieved from reference TRBV5-6 and TRBJ2-7, is DAGVTQSPTHLIKTRGQQVTLRCSPKSGHDTVSWYQQALGQGPQFIFQYYEEEERQRGNFPDRFSGHQFPNYSSELNVNALLLGDSALYLCASSPTGNEQYFGPGTRLTVT.

The chain couples TRBV11-2 to TRBJ2-3, with unresolved D. This CDR3 has 11 residues. Trimming left V 1 base short and J 8 bases short, with 4 bases between. The germline V gene has CDR1 SGHAT and CDR2 FQNNGV. CDR3 nucleotides: TGTGCCAGCAGCTTAGGGAGTACGCAGTATTTT. Encoded protein: CASSLGSTQYF. The entire variable domain, with the rest obtained from reference TRBV11-2 and TRBJ2-3, is as follows: EAGVAQSPRYKIIEKRQSVAFWCNPISGHATLYWYQQILGQGPKLLIQFQNNGVVDDSQLPKDRFSAERLKGVDSTLKIQPAKLEDSAVYLCASSLGSTQYFGPGTRLTVL.

This sequence joins TRBV19 and TRBJ2-4; possibly TRBD1 for D (5 bases). There are 15 residues in the CDR3. Per the germline V gene, CDR1 is LNHDA and CDR2 is SQIVND (reference sequence). V was pared by 2 bases and J by 0 bases, with 8 bases between. The CDR3 DNA sequence: TGTGCCAGTAGTATACAGGGATCAGCCAAAAACATTCAGTACTTC. It codes for CASSIQGSAKNIQYF.

Regarding this clone: Other DNA sequences in the sample encode the same CDR3. The J gene is TRBJ2-3, the V gene TRBV11-2, with TRBD2 matching over 7 bases. Trimming removed 1 base from V and 1 base from J; junction bases left unmatched: 2. Germline V CDR1 and CDR2: SGHAT, FQNNGV. The CDR3 totals 15 residues. The CDR3, as DNA: TGTGCCAGCAGCTTAGTCGCGGGGGGCACAGATACGCAGTATTTT. Translated: CASSLVAGGTDTQYF.

CDR3: CASSLGRAYEQYF. CDR3 in DNA: TGTGCCAGCAGCTTGGGCAGGGCCTACGAGCAGTACTTC. This chain connects TRBV7-9 to TRBJ2-7; D may be TRBD1 (5 bases). The CDR3 extends over 13 amino acids. V dropped 3 bases and J dropped 2 bases, with 8 bases sitting between them. The germline V gene encodes CDR1 SEHNR and CDR2 FQNEAQ (reference sequence). The entire variable domain, with the rest obtained from reference TRBV7-9 and TRBJ2-7, is as follows: DTGVSQNPRHKITKRGQNVTFRCDPISEHNRLYWYRQTLGQGPEFLTYFQNEAQLEKSRLLSDRFSAERPKGSFSTLEIQRTEQGDSAMYLCASSLGRAYEQYFGPGTRLTVT.

This clone was picked up a small number of times. The chain employs TRBV18 and TRBJ2-6, with D perhaps matching TRBD2 (6 bases). From germline, CDR1 is KGHSH and CDR2 LQKENI. The CDR3 covers 12 residues. Trimming stripped 4 bases from V and 12 bases from J, with 10 bases between. The CDR3 DNA sequence: TGTGCCAGCTCACGACTAGACGGCGTCCTGACTTTC. Translation gives CASSRLDGVLTF.

The V gene is TRBV6-5, the J gene TRBJ1-1; 9 bases agree with TRBD1. The trim removed 1 base at V and 1 base at J, leaving 1 base unmatched. This CDR3 is 15 amino acids long. Germline CDR1 reads MNHEY; CDR2 reads SVGAGI. The CDR3 loop reads CASSYWGQGNTEAFF. The CDR3 nucleotides are TGTGCCAGCAGTTACTGGGGACAGGGGAACACTGAAGCTTTCTTT.